This is a list of T cell receptor beta chains from one sample in a study of B cell selection in AIRE deficiency. Method: immunoSEQ multiplex PCR; TCRdb's copy keeps in-frame clones and lacks some. The table lists tens of thousands of clones, roughly 97% of them singletons. Specimen: CD4+CD127+ conventional T cells sorted from PBMCs. These receptor sequences come from a human donor in good health. CDR3s include the opening cysteine and the closing phenylalanine or tryptophan. Each record gives: D gene, J gene, clone size, V gene, CDR3 DNA, CDR3 protein. The D gene is left open where the match is weak. The size of a clone is reported for some rows only, either as once, few or many, or as a class for expanded clones.

NA TRBJ1-1 few TRBV2 TGTGCCAGCAGTGCACTGATGAACACTGAAGCTTTCTTT CASSALMNTEAFF
NA TRBJ2-1 NA TRBV20-1 TGCAGTGCTAGAGAAGGTTATGAGCAGTTCTTC CSAREGYEQFF
NA TRBJ1-4 NA TRBV5-8 TGTGCCAGCAGCTTGTATGCCGCGGCGGATGAAAAACTGTTTTTT CASSLYAAADEKLFF
NA TRBJ2-7 NA TRBV25-1 TGTGCCAGCAGTGGCCTTCGGACGGCGCGATACGAGCAGTACTTC CASSGLRTARYEQYF
TRBD2 TRBJ2-5 once TRBV7-2 TGTGCCAGCAGTCCACGGAGACTAGCGGGAGAGACCCAGTACTTC CASSPRRLAGETQYF
TRBD2 TRBJ2-4 once TRBV19 TGTGCCAGTAGTATAGGTCCCGGACTAGCGGGAGGCCAAAACATTCAGTACTTC CASSIGPGLAGGQNIQYF
NA TRBJ2-5 NA TRBV7-2 TGTGCCAGCAGCTTAGCGGGTCGGTACCAAGAGACCCAGTACTTC CASSLAGRYQETQYF
TRBD2 TRBJ2-7 once TRBV28 TGTGCCAGCAGTTTTCCTAGCGGGACCGGCGAGCAGTACTTC CASSFPSGTGEQYF
TRBD2 TRBJ2-1 NA TRBV7-9 TGTGCCAGCAGCCCGAAATGGCGGGAGGGAAATGAGCAGTTCTTC CASSPKWREGNEQFF
NA TRBJ1-6 NA TRBV7-2 TGTGCCAGCAGCTTAGCGACGGATTATAATTCACCCCTCCACTTT CASSLATDYNSPLHF
TRBD1 TRBJ1-3 NA TRBV4-2 TGTGCCAGCAGGTCAGGGGGCTCTGGAAACACCATATATTTT CASRSGGSGNTIYF
NA TRBJ2-3 NA TRBV4-2 TGTGCCAGCAGCCCCCGCCCGTCTGCCCCCTCAGATACGCAGTATTTT CASSPRPSAPSDTQYF
TRBD1 TRBJ2-2 NA TRBV6-5 TGTGCCAGCAGAATCGGACAGGGCACCGGGGAGCTGTTTTTT CASRIGQGTGELFF
TRBD2 TRBJ2-1 NA TRBV7-2 TGTGCCAGCAGCCGCGGGGGGTACAATGAGCAGTTCTTC CASSRGGYNEQFF
NA TRBJ1-1 NA TRBV6-5 TGTGCCAGCAGTCCCGAACCTGGGACTGAAGCTTTCTTT CASSPEPGTEAFF
NA TRBJ1-6 NA TRBV28 TGTGCCAGCAGTCCCTTCGGGTTAGGAGATAATTCACCCCTCCACTTT CASSPFGLGDNSPLHF
NA TRBJ2-4 NA TRBV19 TGTGCCAGTATCGGGACAACAGGCATTCAGTACTTC CASIGTTGIQYF
NA TRBJ2-2 NA TRBV2 TGTGCCAGCAGTGGACAGGGAGGTTGGACCGGGGAGCTGTTTTTT CASSGQGGWTGELFF
TRBD1 TRBJ2-7 once TRBV6-1 TGTGCCACCAGACAGGGATTCTCCTTCTCCTACGAGCAGTACTTC CATRQGFSFSYEQYF
NA TRBJ1-2 NA TRBV5-6 TGTGCCAGCAGCTTAGCAGGGAGGGACTATGGCTACACCTTC CASSLAGRDYGYTF
TRBD1 TRBJ1-1 NA TRBV5-4 TGTGCCAGCAGCTTGGAAGGGGGCGCAAGGTTGAGCACTGAAGCTTTCTTT CASSLEGGARLSTEAFF
NA TRBJ1-2 once TRBV6-1 TGTGCCAGCAGTGATTTGGGGCCCGCGGCTAACTATGGCTACACCTTC CASSDLGPAANYGYTF
NA TRBJ1-5 NA TRBV18 TGTGCCAGCTCACCAGGAGGGCGGGCCCAGCATTTT CASSPGGRAQHF
TRBD2 TRBJ2-7 NA TRBV11-3 TGTGCCAGCAGCTTAGAGGCTAGCGGCGGATTTAGGGAGCAGTACTTC CASSLEASGGFREQYF
TRBD1 TRBJ2-5 NA TRBV28 TGTGCCAGCAGGGAGGGACAGGAAGAGACCCAGTACTTC CASREGQEETQYF
NA TRBJ2-2 NA TRBV14 TGTGCCAGCAGAAGGGACCAGAACACCGGGGAGCTGTTTTTT CASRRDQNTGELFF
NA TRBJ2-1 NA TRBV11-2 TGTGCCAGCAGCTTTGAGAGAGGGAGCGAGCAGTTCTTC CASSFERGSEQFF
NA TRBJ1-5 NA TRBV2 TGTGCCAGCAGTTCCCAGGAGGATCAGCCCCAGCATTTT CASSSQEDQPQHF
NA TRBJ2-7 NA TRBV6-5 TGTGCCAGCAGGACAGACTCCTACGAGCAGTACTTC CASRTDSYEQYF
NA TRBJ2-7 NA TRBV5-5 TGTGCCAGCAGCTTCTGGTCTCAGGAGCAGTACTTC CASSFWSQEQYF
NA TRBJ2-5 NA TRBV18 TGTGCCAGCTCACCACTTGCTGGAGGGGGAAGAGAGACCCAGTACTTC CASSPLAGGGRETQYF
NA TRBJ1-5 NA TRBV4-1 TGCGCCAGCAGCCAACAAACAGCGTATAGCAATCAGCCCCAGCATTTT CASSQQTAYSNQPQHF
NA TRBJ1-4 NA TRBV5-1 TGCGCCAGCAGCTTGGCGGGTCGAGGGACATCTAATGAAAAACTGTTTTTT CASSLAGRGTSNEKLFF
TRBD2 TRBJ2-1 NA TRBV6-5 TGTGCCAGCAGGGACCTAGCGGGAGTTTCTAATGAGCAGTTCTTC CASRDLAGVSNEQFF
TRBD1 TRBJ1-1 NA TRBV29-1 TGCAGCGTTGGAAGTCGGCAGGGGGGCGTCCCGGGGCCTGAAGCTTTCTTT CSVGSRQGGVPGPEAFF
NA TRBJ2-5 few TRBV7-3 TGTGCCAGCAGCTTAAGAGGTGCTGGAGAGACCCAGTACTTC CASSLRGAGETQYF
NA TRBJ2-7 once TRBV28 TGTGCCAGCAGCTCCCAGTCCGGCATCCACTACGAGCAGTACTTC CASSSQSGIHYEQYF
TRBD2 TRBJ2-3 NA TRBV5-4 TGTGCCAGCAGCTTAGCTGGGACTAGGGATAATACGCAGTATTTT CASSLAGTRDNTQYF
NA TRBJ2-7 NA TRBV10-1 TGCGCCAGCACCTGGACGGGTCTTTACGAGCAGTACTTC CASTWTGLYEQYF
NA TRBJ1-6 NA TRBV28 TGTGCCAGCAGGCCTGGACAGATTTATAATTCACCCCTCCACTTT CASRPGQIYNSPLHF
NA TRBJ2-7 NA TRBV5-6 TGTGCCAGCAGTTCGACTAGACTCCACTCCTACGAGCAGTACTTC CASSSTRLHSYEQYF
NA TRBJ1-5 NA TRBV28 TGTGCCAGCCGGGGAGCTGCTAATCAGCCCCAGCATTTT CASRGAANQPQHF
NA TRBJ1-5 NA TRBV27 TGTGCCAGCAGTTTATCTGTCAGGGGTAACCAGCATTTT CASSLSVRGNQHF
NA TRBJ2-3 NA TRBV2 TGTGCCACCCGACTACCGAGCACAGATACGCAGTATTTT CATRLPSTDTQYF
TRBD1 TRBJ1-2 NA TRBV28 TGTGCCAGCGGGGAGACAGGGCGGAACTATGGCTACACCTTC CASGETGRNYGYTF
NA TRBJ2-5 NA TRBV4-2 TGTGCCAGCAGCCAAGGAGAGGCCACCCCAGAGACCCAGTACTTC CASSQGEATPETQYF
TRBD1 TRBJ2-7 NA TRBV18 TGTGCCAGCTCACCCGGGACAGGGGGGGTCGAGCAGTACTTC CASSPGTGGVEQYF
TRBD1 TRBJ1-6 NA TRBV7-8 TGTGCCAGCAGCGGGACGGGACAGGGAGATTCACCCCTCCACTTT CASSGTGQGDSPLHF
TRBD1 TRBJ2-2 NA TRBV10-1 TGCGCCAGCAGTCTAACGGGACAGGGGGGGAGCACCGGGGAGCTGTTTTTT CASSLTGQGGSTGELFF
NA TRBJ1-2 NA TRBV6-5 TGTGCCAGCAGGCCAGATGGGGGGTATGGCTACACCTTC CASRPDGGYGYTF
TRBD1 TRBJ1-2 NA TRBV2 TGTGCCAGCAGCCTTACGACAGGGGCCGGTGGCTACACCTTC CASSLTTGAGGYTF
TRBD1 TRBJ1-1 NA TRBV29-1 TGCAGCGTTGAAGATAGGACAGGGGTGAACACTGAAGCTTTCTTT CSVEDRTGVNTEAFF
NA TRBJ1-1 NA TRBV29-1 TGCAGCGTTGGATTGAGTCGTCGAGGGGACACTGAAGCTTTCTTT CSVGLSRRGDTEAFF
NA TRBJ2-1 NA TRBV18 TGTGCCAGCTCACCAAGCCAGTCCCCCTACAATGAGCAGTTCTTC CASSPSQSPYNEQFF
NA TRBJ2-3 NA TRBV19 TGTGCCAGTAGTACCCGACACACAGATACGCAGTATTTT CASSTRHTDTQYF
NA TRBJ1-5 NA TRBV19 TGTGCCAGTAGTATAGATCTGGATCAGCCCCAGCATTTT CASSIDLDQPQHF
TRBD1 TRBJ1-5 NA TRBV30 TGTGCCTGGGGAATCAGGGGGAATCAGCCCCAGCATTTT CAWGIRGNQPQHF